This T cell receptor (beta chain) stems from a study of blood T cell repertoires in COVID-19. The data were produced by immunoSEQ multiplex PCR, yet TCRdb's version contains in-frame clones alone and is incomplete. The sample lists fewer than 200,000 clones; 86% were seen once. Between the trimmed V and J ends, which lost 8 bases and 0 bases, there was a span of 13 bases. The CDR3 has 13 amino acids. CDR1 GTSNPN and CDR2 SVGIG come from the germline V gene (reference sequence). The sequenced sample was peripheral blood. J is TRBJ1-2 and V is TRBV30; a possible D gene is TRBD1 (6 bases). The sequence was collected from a man aged 45-65 years with active or convalescent COVID-19. The CDR3 nucleotides read TGTGCCCGGGGGGCAGGCTCTAACTATGGCTACACCTTC. Translation: CARGAGSNYGYTF.